The sequence of this TCR beta chain was determined in a study of PD-L1 blockade in urothelial cancer. For the study at large: It was at 3 weeks (second dose) and 6 weeks after treatment start that blood was analyzed.

Germline CDR1 and CDR2: SGDLS and YYNGEE. Trimming removed 2 bases from V and 4 bases from J, with 6 bases in between. There are 13 residues in the CDR3. Every PCR received spiked-in synthetic TCR analog templates. Here immunoSEQ multiplex PCR was the method, and the copy in TCRdb shows in-frame clones only, minus some. The sample lists roughly 120,000 clones; 80% to 90% were seen once. The time point is: peripheral blood 6 weeks after treatment start. Patients were diagnosed with urothelial carcinoma, either locally advanced or metastatic. Sample contribution per patient ranged from 1 to 8, covering pretreatment and on-treatment.

V is TRBV9 and J is TRBJ2-2; D remains ambiguous. This specimen was PBMCs, taken around atezolizumab (anti-PD-L1) treatment. This sequence originates from a man aged 55 to 70 with urothelial cancer. The CDR3, as DNA: TGTGCCAGCAGCGTTACACGCACCGGGGAGCTGTTTTTT. This codes for CASSVTRTGELFF.